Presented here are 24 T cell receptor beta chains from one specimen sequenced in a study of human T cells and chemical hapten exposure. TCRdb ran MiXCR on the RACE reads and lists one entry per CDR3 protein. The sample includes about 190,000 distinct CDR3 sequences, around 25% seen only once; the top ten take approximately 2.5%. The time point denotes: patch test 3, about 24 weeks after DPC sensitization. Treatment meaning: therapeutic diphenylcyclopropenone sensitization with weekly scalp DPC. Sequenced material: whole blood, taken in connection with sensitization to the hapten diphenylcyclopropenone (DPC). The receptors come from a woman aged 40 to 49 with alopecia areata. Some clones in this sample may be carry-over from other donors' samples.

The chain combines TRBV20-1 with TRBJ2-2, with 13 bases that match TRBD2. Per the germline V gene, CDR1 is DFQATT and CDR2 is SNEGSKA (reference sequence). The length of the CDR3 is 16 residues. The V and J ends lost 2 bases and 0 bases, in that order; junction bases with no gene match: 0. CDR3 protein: CSARTSGRANTGELFF. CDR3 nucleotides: TGCAGTGCTAGAACTAGCGGGAGGGCGAACACCGGGGAGCTGTTTTTT.

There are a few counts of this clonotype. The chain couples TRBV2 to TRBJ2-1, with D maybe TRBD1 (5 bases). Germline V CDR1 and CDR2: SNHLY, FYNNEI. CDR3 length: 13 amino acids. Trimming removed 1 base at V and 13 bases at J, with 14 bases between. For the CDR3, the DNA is TGTGCCAGCAGTGAAGTCGATAGGGGAACTCAGTTCTTC. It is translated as CASSEVDRGTQFF.

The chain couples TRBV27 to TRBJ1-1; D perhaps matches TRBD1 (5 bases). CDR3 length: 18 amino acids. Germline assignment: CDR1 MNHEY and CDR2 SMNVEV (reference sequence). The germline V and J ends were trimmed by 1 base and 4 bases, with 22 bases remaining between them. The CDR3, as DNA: TGTGCCAGCAGTTTATATAAGTCCGGGACGGATGGGGGCACTGAAGCTTTCTTT. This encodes CASSLYKSGTDGGTEAFF.

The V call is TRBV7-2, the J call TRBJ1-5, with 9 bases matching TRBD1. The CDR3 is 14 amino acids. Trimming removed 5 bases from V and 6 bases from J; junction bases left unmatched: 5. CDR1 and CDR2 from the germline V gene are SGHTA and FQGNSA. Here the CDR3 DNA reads TGTGCCAGCAGCGTACAGGGGGCGGGTCAGCCCCAGCATTTT. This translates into CASSVQGAGQPQHF.

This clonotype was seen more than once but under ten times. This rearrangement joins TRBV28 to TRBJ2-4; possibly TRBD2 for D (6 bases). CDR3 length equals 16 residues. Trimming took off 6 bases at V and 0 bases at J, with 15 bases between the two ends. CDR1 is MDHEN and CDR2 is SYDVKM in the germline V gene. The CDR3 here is CASSPHTSLAKNIQYF. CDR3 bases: TGTGCCAGCAGCCCACACACTAGCTTAGCCAAAAACATTCAGTACTTC.

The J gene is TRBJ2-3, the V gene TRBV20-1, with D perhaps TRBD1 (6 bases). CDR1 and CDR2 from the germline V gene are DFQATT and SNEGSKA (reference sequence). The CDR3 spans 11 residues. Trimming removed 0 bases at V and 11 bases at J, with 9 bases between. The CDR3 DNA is TGCAGTGCTAGAGATACAGGGTTGCAGTATTTT. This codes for CSARDTGLQYF.

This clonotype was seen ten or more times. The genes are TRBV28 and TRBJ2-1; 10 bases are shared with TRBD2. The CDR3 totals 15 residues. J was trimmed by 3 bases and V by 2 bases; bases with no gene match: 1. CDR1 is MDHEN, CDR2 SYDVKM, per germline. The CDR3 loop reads CASSLGTSDYNEQFF. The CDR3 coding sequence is TGTGCCAGCAGTTTAGGGACTAGCGACTACAATGAGCAGTTCTTC.

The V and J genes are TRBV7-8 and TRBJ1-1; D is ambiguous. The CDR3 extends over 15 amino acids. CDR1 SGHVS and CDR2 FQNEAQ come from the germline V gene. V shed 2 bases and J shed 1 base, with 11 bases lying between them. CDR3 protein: CASSLLSWANTEAFF. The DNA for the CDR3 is TGTGCCAGCAGCTTACTAAGCTGGGCGAACACTGAAGCTTTCTTT. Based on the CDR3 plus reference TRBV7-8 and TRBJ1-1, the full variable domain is GAGVSQSPRYKVAKRGQDVALRCDPISGHVSLFWYQQALGQGPEFLTYFQNEAQLDKSGLPSDRFFAERPEGSVSTLKIQRTQQEDSAVYLCASSLLSWANTEAFFGQGTRLTVV.

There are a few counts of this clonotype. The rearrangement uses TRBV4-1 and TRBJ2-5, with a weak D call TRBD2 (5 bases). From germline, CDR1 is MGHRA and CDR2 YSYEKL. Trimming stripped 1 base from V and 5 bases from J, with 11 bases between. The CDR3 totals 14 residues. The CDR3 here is CASSQVPSMETQYF. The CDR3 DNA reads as TGCGCCAGCAGCCAAGTACCTAGCATGGAGACCCAGTACTTC.

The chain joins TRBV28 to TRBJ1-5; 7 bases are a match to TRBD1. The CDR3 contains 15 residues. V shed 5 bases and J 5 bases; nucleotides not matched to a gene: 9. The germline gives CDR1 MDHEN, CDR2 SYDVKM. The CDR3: CASSDDREVDQPQHF. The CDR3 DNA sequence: TGTGCCAGCAGTGATGACAGGGAGGTTGATCAGCCCCAGCATTTT.

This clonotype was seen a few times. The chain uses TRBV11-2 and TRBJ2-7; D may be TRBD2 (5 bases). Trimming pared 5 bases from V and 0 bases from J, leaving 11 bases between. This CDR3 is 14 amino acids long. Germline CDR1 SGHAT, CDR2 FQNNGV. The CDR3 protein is CASSARLTSYEQYF. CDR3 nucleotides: TGTGCCAGCAGCGCAAGACTAACCTCCTACGAGCAGTACTTC.

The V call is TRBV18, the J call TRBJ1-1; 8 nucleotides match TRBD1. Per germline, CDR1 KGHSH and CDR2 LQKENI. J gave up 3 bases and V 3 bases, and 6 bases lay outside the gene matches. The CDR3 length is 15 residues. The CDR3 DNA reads TGTGCCAGCTCACCCCGGACAGGGTGGGACACTGAAGCTTTCTTT. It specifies CASSPRTGWDTEAFF.

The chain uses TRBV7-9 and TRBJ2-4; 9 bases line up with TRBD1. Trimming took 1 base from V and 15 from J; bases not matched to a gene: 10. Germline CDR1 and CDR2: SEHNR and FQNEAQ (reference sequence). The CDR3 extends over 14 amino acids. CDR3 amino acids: CASSLDWTGALRYF. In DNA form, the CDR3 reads TGTGCCAGCAGCTTAGATTGGACAGGGGCCTTACGGTACTTC.

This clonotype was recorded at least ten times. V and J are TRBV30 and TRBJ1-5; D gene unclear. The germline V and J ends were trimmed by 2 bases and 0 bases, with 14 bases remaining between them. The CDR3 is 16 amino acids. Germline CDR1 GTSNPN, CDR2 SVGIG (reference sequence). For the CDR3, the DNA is TGTGCCTGGAGTTCTCTGGATTCTTATAGCAATCAGCCCCAGCATTTT. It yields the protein CAWSSLDSYSNQPQHF.

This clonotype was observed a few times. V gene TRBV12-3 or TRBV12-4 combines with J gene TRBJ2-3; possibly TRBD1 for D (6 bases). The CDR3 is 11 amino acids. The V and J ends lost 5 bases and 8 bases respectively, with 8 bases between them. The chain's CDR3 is CASSEGVTQYF. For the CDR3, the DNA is TGTGCCAGCAGTGAGGGGGTTACGCAGTATTTT.

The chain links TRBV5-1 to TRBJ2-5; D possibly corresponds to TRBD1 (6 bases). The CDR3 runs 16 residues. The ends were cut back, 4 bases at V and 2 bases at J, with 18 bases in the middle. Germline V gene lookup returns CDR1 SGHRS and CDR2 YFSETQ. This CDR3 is CASSPTSTGSQETQYF. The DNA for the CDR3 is TGCGCCAGCAGCCCAACTTCGACAGGTTCTCAAGAGACCCAGTACTTC.

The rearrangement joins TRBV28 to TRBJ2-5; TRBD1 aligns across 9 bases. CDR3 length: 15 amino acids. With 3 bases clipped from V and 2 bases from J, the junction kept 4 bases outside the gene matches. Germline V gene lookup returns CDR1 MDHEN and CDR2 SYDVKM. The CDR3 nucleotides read TGTGCCAGCAGTTTCCGGGGACAGGGACAAGAGACCCAGTACTTC. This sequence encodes CASSFRGQGQETQYF.

The CDR3 is CASSPKRESGEQYF. The CDR3 nucleotides read TGTGCCAGCAGCCCCAAGCGGGAATCTGGCGAGCAGTACTTC. The chain has TRBV21-1 and TRBJ2-7; TRBD2, the D gene given by the table, was not confirmed from the DNA. TRBV21-1 constitutes a pseudogene. The CDR3 has 14 amino acids.

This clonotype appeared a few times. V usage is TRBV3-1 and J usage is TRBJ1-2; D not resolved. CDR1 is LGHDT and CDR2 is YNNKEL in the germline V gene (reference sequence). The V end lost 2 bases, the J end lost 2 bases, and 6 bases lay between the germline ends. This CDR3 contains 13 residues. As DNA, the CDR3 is TGTGCCAGCAGCCAATTGGACAACTATGGCTACACCTTC. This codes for CASSQLDNYGYTF.

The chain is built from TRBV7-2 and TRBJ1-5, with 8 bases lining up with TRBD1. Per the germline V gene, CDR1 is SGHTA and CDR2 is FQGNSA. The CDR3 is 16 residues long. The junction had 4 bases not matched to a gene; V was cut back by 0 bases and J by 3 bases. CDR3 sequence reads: CASSLAAGGLNQPQHF. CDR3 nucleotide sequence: TGTGCCAGCAGCTTAGCAGCAGGGGGCCTCAATCAGCCCCAGCATTTT.

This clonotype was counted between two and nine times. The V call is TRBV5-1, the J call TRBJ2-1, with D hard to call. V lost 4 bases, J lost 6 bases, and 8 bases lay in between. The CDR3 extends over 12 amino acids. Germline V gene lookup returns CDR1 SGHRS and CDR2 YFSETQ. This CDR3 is CASSKTSNEQFF. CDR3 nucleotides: TGCGCCAGCAGCAAGACAAGCAATGAGCAGTTCTTC.

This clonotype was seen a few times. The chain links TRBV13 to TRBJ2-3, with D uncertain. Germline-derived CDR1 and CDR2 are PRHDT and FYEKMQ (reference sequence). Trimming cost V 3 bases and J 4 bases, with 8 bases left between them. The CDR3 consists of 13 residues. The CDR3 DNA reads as TGTGCCAGCAGCTTGGATGCCGCAGATACGCAGTATTTT. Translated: CASSLDAADTQYF. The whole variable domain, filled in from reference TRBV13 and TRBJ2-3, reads AAGVIQSPRHLIKEKRETATLKCYPIPRHDTVYWYQQGPGQDPQFLISFYEKMQSDKGSIPDRFSAQQFSDYHSELNMSSLELGDSALYFCASSLDAADTQYFGPGTRLTVL.

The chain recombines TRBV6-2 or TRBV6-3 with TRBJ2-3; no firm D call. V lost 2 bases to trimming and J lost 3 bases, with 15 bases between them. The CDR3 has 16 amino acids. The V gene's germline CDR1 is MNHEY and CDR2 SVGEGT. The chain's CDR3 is CASSYLSTPETDTQYF. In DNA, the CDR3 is TGTGCCAGCAGTTACCTATCGACGCCGGAAACAGATACGCAGTATTTT.

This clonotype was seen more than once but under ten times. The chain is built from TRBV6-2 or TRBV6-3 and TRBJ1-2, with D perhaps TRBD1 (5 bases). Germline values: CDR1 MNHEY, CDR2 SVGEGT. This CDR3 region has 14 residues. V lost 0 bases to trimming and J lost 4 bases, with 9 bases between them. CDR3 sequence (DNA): TGTGCCAGCAGTTACTCGACGACAGTCTATGGCTACACCTTC. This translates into CASSYSTTVYGYTF.